What follows describes a single T cell receptor beta chain. The antigen it recognizes is unknown. No quality values exist for individual bases; no much larger clone is one base distant. These data are taken from a study of T cell repertoires and HLA-DP antigens (dated by TCRdb to 2017 to 2018). At the level of the whole study: The study used an in vitro model of CD4+ T cell alloreactivity against allogeneic HLA-DP presented by transduced HeLa cells. Compared with self, one alloantigen differed at one amino acid in the peptide-binding groove and the other differed at around eleven, modelling structurally similar versus dissimilar alloantigens. Of the three donors, two were male and one was female, and their ages ranged from the 18-to-29 age band up to the 60-to-69 age band. Average DNA input was roughly 220 ng for sorted CD137+CD4+ samples, compared with 900 to 1,500 ng for pre-culture CD4+ samples. Summary of the overall study and its limitations: Average cumulative frequency of clones undetected before culture was roughly 36% against one allele and 50% to 55% against the other. Similar clonality (around 0.39) was observed for sorted CD137+ cells against both alloantigens, and this clonality was much higher than that observed in pre-culture samples (around 0.042). The study was limited by having only a few donors, by relying on a non-physiological HeLa antigen-presenting system, and by using total CD4+ responder cells. Naive and memory CD4+ repertoires were not analysed separately.

Untouched CD4+ T cells were isolated from Ficoll-separated PBMC through negative selection with magnetic beads, and an average purity of roughly 98% was reached. Untouched CD4+ T cells were isolated from Ficoll-separated PBMC with magnetic beads, reaching approximately 98% purity with negligible CD8+ contamination. Peripheral blood mononuclear cells came from the buffy coats of three healthy blood donors, who served as the study's donors. CMV seronegative status was shared by all three donors. Genomic DNA was extracted with the DNeasy Blood & Tissue Kit. For each subject, genomic DNA from sorted CD137+CD4+ cells and from pre-culture CD4+ baseline samples underwent TCRB sequencing. The germline ends are 10 bases apart after V is trimmed by 1 base and J by 4 bases. In the germline V gene, CDR1 corresponds to SNHLY and CDR2 to FYNNEI. The cysteine opens and the phenylalanine closes a CDR3 of 14 amino acids. Kept here is only the CDR3 DNA, which spans 42 bases and is read in frame from base 1.

TCRB CDR3 regions were amplified with the immunoSEQ multiplex PCR using forward primers for 54 TRBV segments and reverse primers for 13 TRBJ segments. For pre-culture CD4+ samples, sequencing was done at deep resolution with a target of 150,000 to 200,000 T cell genomes. Sequencing of the amplicons on an Illumina HiSeq System generated 87 bp reads spanning the CDR3. The paper's data handling went like this. PCR and sequencing errors in the reads were corrected, and CDR3 regions were defined by aligning to IMGT reference sequences. Synthetic template pools were used to estimate counts of templates and unique rearrangements. Clonality was calculated as 1 minus Pielou's evenness. Richness was estimated with the Daley-Smith estimator. Repertoire overlap was measured with Morisita's index. Clones present in cultured samples but not detected in the pre-culture repertoire of the same donor were defined as low-abundance clones. TCRdb provides this immuneACCESS table in a form limited to in-frame rearrangements. Some clones are lacking; in checked studies, under half of them reflect an unresolved V gene, and why the rest are absent is not known. The V and J calls and clone size are taken from that table; D and trimming were inferred from the DNA. This sample is represented by tens of thousands of clones; around three quarters of them were singletons. 1.5% to 2% of the sample lies in the top ten.

The chain employs TRBV2 and TRBJ1-2, with TRBD1 as a weak D call on 5 bases. The clonotype was recovered from a man between 60 and 75 years old in good health and CMV-seronegative. The sample taken for sequencing was CD4+ T cells from PBMCs. Here is the DNA: TGTGCCAGCAGTGAAGGGCAGGGTTTCTATGGCTACACCTTC. It translates as CASSEGQGFYGYTF.